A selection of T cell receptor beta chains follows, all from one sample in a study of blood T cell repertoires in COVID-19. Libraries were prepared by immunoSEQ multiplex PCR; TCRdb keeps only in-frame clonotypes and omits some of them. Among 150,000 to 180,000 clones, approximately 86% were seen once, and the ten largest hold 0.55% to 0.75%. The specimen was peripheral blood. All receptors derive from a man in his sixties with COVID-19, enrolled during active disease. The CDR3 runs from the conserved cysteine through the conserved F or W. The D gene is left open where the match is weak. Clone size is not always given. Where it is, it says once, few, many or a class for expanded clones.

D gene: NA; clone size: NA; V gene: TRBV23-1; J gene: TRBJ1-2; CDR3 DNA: TGCGCCAGCAGTCAATCCCAGACTTATGGCTACACCTTC; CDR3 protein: CASSQSQTYGYTF
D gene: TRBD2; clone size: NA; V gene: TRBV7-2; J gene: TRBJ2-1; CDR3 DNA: TGTGCCAGCAGCCCCTCCCCTAGCGGGAGCCATGAGCAGTTCTTC; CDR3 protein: CASSPSPSGSHEQFF
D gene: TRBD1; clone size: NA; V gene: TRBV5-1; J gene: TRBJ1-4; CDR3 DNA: TGCGCCAGCAGCTTGGAGGGTCGACAGGGAGGACATGAAAAACTGTTTTTT; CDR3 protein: CASSLEGRQGGHEKLFF
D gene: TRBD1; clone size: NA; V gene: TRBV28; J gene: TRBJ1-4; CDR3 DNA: TGTGCCAGCAGTGTGACAGGGGGGGAAAAACTGTTTTTT; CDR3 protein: CASSVTGGEKLFF
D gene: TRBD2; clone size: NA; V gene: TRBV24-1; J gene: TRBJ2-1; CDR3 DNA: TGTGCCACCAGTGATTCCCGGGAGGGCCTCGGCAATGAGCAGTTCTTC; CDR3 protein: CATSDSREGLGNEQFF
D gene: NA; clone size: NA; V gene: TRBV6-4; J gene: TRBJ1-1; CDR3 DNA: TGTGCCAGCAGTGTACAGGCGAACACTGAAGCTTTCTTT; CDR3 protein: CASSVQANTEAFF
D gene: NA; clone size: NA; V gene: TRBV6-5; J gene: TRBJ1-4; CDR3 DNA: TGTGCCAGCAGTCCAACAGGCTTAACTAATGAAAAACTGTTTTTT; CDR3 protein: CASSPTGLTNEKLFF
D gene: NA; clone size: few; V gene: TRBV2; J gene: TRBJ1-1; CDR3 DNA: TGTGCCAGCAGTGAAATCCCCCTCCCAAACAGGAGGGGCACTGAAGCTTTCTTT; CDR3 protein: CASSEIPLPNRRGTEAFF
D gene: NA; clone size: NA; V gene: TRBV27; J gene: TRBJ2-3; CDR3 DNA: TGTGCCAGCAGTCCAACAGGGAACACAGATACGCAGTATTTT; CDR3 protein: CASSPTGNTDTQYF
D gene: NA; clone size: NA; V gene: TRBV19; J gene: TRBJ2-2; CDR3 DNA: TGTGCCAGTAGGGGGAGTATTACCACCGGGGAGCTGTTTTTT; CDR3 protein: CASRGSITTGELFF
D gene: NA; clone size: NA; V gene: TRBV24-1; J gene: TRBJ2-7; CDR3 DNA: TGTGCCACCAGTGCGGGCTACGAGCAGTACTTC; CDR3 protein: CATSAGYEQYF
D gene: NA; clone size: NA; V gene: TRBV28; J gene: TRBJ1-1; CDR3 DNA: TGTGCCAGCAGTTCGGGATGGAACACTGAAGCTTTCTTT; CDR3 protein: CASSSGWNTEAFF
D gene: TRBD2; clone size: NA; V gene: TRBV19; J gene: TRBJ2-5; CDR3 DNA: TGTGCCAGTAGTATCGGGAGGGCGTTTGCAGAGACCCAGTACTTC; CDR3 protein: CASSIGRAFAETQYF
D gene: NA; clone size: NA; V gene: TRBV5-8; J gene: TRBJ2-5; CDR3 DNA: TGTGCCAGCAGCCGCCGAGGAAGGGAGACCCAGTACTTC; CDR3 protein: CASSRRGRETQYF
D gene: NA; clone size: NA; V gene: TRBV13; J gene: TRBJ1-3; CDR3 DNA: TGTGCCAGCAGTCTAAGTTCACCTGGAAACACCATATATTTT; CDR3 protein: CASSLSSPGNTIYF
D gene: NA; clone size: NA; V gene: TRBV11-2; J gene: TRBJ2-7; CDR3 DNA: TGTGCCAGCAGCCCAACTGGGGGGTACGAGCAGTACTTC; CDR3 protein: CASSPTGGYEQYF
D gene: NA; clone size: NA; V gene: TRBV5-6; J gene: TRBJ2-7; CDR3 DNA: TGTGCCAGCAGCTTGTACGCGGGGCTCGACTACGAGCAGTACTTC; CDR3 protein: CASSLYAGLDYEQYF
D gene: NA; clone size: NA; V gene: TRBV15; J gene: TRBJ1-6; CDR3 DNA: TGTGCCACGAGGGAGGACCCTAATTCACCCCTCCACTTT; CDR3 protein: CATREDPNSPLHF
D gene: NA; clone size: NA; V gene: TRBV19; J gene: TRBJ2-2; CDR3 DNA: TGTGCCAGTAGTATACGTGGGCAGGGGATAATCGCCGGGGAGCTGTTTTTT; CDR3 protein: CASSIRGQGIIAGELFF
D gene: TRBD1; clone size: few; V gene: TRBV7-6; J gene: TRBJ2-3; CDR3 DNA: TGTGCCAGCAGCACAACAGGGGGGTCTAGCACAGATACGCAGTATTTT; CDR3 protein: CASSTTGGSSTDTQYF
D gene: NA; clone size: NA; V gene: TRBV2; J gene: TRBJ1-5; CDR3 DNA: TGTGCCAGCAGGAAGGAGAGTAATAGCAATCAGCCCCAGCATTTT; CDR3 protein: CASRKESNSNQPQHF
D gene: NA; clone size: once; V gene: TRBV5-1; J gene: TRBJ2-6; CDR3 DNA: TGCGCCAGCTCGACCCAGGGTCCCGGGGCCAACGTCCTGACTTTC; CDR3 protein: CASSTQGPGANVLTF
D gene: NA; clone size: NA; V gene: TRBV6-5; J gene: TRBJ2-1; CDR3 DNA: TGTGCCAGCAGTTACTCTAGAACCTACAATGAGCAGTTCTTC; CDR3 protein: CASSYSRTYNEQFF
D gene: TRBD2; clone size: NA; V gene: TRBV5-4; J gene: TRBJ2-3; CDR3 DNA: TGTGCCAGCAGCTTGGCCTCTAGCGGGGGTAAATGGTCGACAGATACGCAGTATTTT; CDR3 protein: CASSLASSGGKWSTDTQYF
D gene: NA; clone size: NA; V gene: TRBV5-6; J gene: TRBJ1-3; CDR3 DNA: TGTGCCAGCAGACCTACGGGGGGAAACACCATATATTTT; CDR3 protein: CASRPTGGNTIYF
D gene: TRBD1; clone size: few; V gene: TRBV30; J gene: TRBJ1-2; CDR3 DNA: TGTGCCTGGAGCCCGACAGGGGTGGATGGCTACACCTTC; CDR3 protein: CAWSPTGVDGYTF
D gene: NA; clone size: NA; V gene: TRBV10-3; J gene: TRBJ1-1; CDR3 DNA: TGTGCCATCAGAGGACAGTCTCACGCTGAAGCTTTCTTT; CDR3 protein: CAIRGQSHAEAFF
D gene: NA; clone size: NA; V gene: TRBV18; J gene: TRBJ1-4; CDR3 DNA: TGTGCCAGCTCATCTTCCGGGATGCGGGGGGAAAAACTGTTTTTT; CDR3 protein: CASSSSGMRGEKLFF
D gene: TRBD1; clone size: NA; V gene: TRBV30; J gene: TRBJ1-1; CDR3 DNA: TGTGCCTGGAGCCGAAAGACAGGGGGTCGGTATGAAGCTTTCTTT; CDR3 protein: CAWSRKTGGRYEAFF
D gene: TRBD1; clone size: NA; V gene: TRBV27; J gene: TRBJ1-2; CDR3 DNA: TGTGCCAGCACCCGAGACAGGGGCTATGGCTACACCTTC; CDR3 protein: CASTRDRGYGYTF
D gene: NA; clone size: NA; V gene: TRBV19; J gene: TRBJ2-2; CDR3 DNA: TGTGCCAGTAAGGAGGGCGTGGGTTATGTCGGGGAGCTGTTTTTT; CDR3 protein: CASKEGVGYVGELFF
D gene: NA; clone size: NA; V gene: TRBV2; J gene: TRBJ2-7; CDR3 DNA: TGTGCCAGCAGCGACAGCGCCTATACCTCCTACGAGCAGTACTTC; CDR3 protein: CASSDSAYTSYEQYF
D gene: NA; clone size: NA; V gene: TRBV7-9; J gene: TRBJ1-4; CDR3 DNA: TGTGCCAGCAGCCCAGGCGGGGGGTCTAATGAAAAACTGTTTTTT; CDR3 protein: CASSPGGGSNEKLFF